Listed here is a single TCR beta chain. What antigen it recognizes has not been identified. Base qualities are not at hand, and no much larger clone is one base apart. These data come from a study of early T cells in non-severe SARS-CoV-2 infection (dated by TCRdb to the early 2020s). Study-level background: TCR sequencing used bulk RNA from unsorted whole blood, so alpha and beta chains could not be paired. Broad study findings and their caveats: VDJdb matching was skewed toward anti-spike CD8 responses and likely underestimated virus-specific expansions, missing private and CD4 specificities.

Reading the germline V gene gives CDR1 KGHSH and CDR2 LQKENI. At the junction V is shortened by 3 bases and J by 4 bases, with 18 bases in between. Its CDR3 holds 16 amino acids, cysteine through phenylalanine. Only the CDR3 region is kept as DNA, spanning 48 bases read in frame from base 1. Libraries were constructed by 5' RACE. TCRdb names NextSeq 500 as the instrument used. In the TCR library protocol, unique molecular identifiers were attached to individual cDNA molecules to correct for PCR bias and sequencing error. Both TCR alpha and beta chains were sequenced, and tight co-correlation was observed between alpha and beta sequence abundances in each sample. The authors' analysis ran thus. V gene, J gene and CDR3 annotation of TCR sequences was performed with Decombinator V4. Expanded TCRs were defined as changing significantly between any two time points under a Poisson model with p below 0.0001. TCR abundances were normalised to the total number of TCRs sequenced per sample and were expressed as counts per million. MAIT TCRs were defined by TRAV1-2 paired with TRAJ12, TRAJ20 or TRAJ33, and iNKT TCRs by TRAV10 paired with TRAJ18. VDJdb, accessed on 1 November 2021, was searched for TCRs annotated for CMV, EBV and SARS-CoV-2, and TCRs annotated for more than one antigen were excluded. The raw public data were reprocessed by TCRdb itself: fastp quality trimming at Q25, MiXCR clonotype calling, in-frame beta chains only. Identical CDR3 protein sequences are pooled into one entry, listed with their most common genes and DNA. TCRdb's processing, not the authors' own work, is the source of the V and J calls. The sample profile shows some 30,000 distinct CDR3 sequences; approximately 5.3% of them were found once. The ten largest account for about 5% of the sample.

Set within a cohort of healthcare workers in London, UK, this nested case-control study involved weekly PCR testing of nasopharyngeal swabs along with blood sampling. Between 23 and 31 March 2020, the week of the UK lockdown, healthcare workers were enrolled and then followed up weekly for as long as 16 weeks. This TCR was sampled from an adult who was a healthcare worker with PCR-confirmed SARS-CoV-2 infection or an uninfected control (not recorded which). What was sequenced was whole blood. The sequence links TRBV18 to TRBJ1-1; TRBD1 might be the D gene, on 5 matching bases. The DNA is TGTGCCAGCTCACCGGAACGGACGGGACGGCGCACTGAAGCTTTCTTT. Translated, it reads CASSPERTGRRTEAFF. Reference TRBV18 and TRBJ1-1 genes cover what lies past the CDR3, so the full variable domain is NAGVMQNPRHLVRRRGQEARLRCSPMKGHSHVYWYRQLPEEGLKFMVYLQKENIIDESGMPKERFSAEFPKEGPSILRIQQVVRGDSAAYFCASSPERTGRRTEAFFGQGTRLTVV.